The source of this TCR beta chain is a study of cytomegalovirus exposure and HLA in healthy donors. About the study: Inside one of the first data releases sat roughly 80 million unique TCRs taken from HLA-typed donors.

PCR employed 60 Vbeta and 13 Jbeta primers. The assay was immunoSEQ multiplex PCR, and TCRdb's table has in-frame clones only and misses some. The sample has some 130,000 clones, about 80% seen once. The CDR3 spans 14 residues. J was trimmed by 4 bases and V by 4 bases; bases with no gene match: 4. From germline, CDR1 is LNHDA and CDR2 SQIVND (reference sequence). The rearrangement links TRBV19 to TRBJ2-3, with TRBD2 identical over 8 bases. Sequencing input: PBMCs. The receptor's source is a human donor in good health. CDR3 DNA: TGTGCCAGTAGTACCCGGGGGGGCCCAGATACGCAGTATTTT. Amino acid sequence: CASSTRGGPDTQYF.